The 27 T cell receptor beta chains below were found in one sample sequenced in a study of shared clonotypes between healthy human individuals. The repertoire was sequenced with immunoSEQ multiplex PCR; TCRdb's copy has only in-frame clones and lacks some. Among approximately 2,000,000 clones listed, 80% to 95% were seen once. The sample comprised naive CD4+ T cells from PBMCs. Subset indicated: CD45RA+ positively selected. The receptor source for this set is a man aged 18 to 30 in good health. Some clones in this sample may be carry-over from other donors' samples.

The J gene is TRBJ2-2, the V gene TRBV7-9, with TRBD2 matching over 11 bases. In germline, CDR1 is SEHNR, CDR2 FQNEAQ (reference sequence). The CDR3 extends over 17 amino acids. The V and J ends lost 5 bases and 4 bases, in that order; junction bases with no gene match: 9. The CDR3 loop is CASSPSLSGRGTGELFF. CDR3 in DNA: TGTGCCAGCAGCCCCTCCCTTAGCGGGAGGGGCACCGGGGAGCTGTTTTTT.

V usage is TRBV28 and J usage is TRBJ1-1; the match to TRBD1 covers 9 bases. Germline lookup yields CDR1 MDHEN and CDR2 SYDVKM. The CDR3 is 15 amino acids. Trimming took 0 bases from V and 4 from J; bases not matched to a gene: 3. CDR3 sequence reads: CASSLWGQGSTEAFF. The CDR3 DNA reads TGTGCCAGCAGTTTATGGGGACAGGGTTCCACTGAAGCTTTCTTT.

The V call is TRBV28, the J call TRBJ1-4, with no clear D. Trimming cost V 3 bases and J 0 bases, with 11 bases left between them. The CDR3 extends over 16 amino acids. Germline V gives CDR1 MDHEN, CDR2 SYDVKM. In DNA, the CDR3 is TGTGCCAGCAGTTTTTCCGAAGGCTCAACTAATGAAAAACTGTTTTTT. Translated: CASSFSEGSTNEKLFF.

This clone was recorded only once. This sequence joins TRBV20-1 and TRBJ2-5; D unresolved. CDR3 length: 11 amino acids. Looked up from germline, CDR1 is DFQATT and CDR2 is SNEGSKA (reference sequence). The CDR3 DNA sequence: TGCAGCCTATCCTTGGGAGAGACCCAGTACTTC. Protein: CSLSLGETQYF.

The rearrangement links TRBV6-1 to TRBJ2-7; D call uncertain. Trimming left V 3 bases short and J 0 bases short, with 12 bases between. Germline V gene sequence: CDR1 MNHNS, CDR2 SASEGT. The CDR3 has 15 amino acids. CDR3 region: CASSETALSSYEQYF. The CDR3 nucleotides are TGTGCCAGCAGTGAGACGGCACTGAGCTCCTACGAGCAGTACTTC.

The chain carries TRBV28 and TRBJ1-2; D gene ambiguous. Germline lookup yields CDR1 MDHEN and CDR2 SYDVKM. This CDR3 spans 11 amino acids. V was shortened by 6 bases and J by 8 bases, with 10 bases between the two germline ends. The DNA for the CDR3 is TGTGCCAGCAGGGCAGTGCGGGGCTACACCTTC. It is translated as CASRAVRGYTF.

This clone has just one count. This CDR3 is CASSPGRTSGNLPSSYNEQFF. In nucleotides, the CDR3 is TGTGCCAGCAGCCCGGGGCGAACTAGCGGGAATCTCCCGAGCTCCTACAATGAGCAGTTCTTC. The chain uses TRBV4-2 and TRBJ2-1; 10 bases map to TRBD2. CDR3 length: 21 amino acids. V lost 4 bases, J lost 0 bases, and 18 bases stayed unmatched. Germline V CDR1 and CDR2: LGHNA, YNFKEQ.

The V call is TRBV27, the J call TRBJ1-2; 9 positions match TRBD1. Germline-derived CDR1 and CDR2 are MNHEY and SMNVEV (reference sequence). The CDR3 consists of 16 residues. The ends lost 5 bases at V and 6 bases at J; junction bases unmatched: 13. The CDR3 sequence: CASSPPPGQGTNGYTF. Written as DNA, the CDR3 is TGTGCCAGCAGTCCTCCCCCGGGACAGGGTACTAATGGCTACACCTTC.

Details on this clone: Its ends do not fully match the called genes, so a read error is possible. The chain recombines TRBV5-6 with TRBJ2-7, with TRBD2 as a possible D gene (6 bases). The CDR3 sequence is 14 residues long. The germline V gene has CDR1 SGHDT and CDR2 YYEEEE. In DNA form, the CDR3 reads TGTGCCAGCGCGCCACGGACTAACCCTCAAGCCCTCCGATTC. Protein product: CASAPRTNPQALRF.

V is TRBV5-1 and J is TRBJ2-5; D might be TRBD1 (6 bases). Germline V gene sequence: CDR1 SGHRS, CDR2 YFSETQ. The CDR3 runs 14 residues. Trimming pared 4 bases from V and 3 bases from J, leaving 13 bases between. CDR3 sequence (DNA): TGCGCCAGCAGCATACAGGGATGGGAAGAGACCCAGTACTTC. Its protein is CASSIQGWEETQYF.

The chain uses TRBV19 and TRBJ1-5; TRBD1 agrees at 7 bases. The CDR3 covers 16 residues. V was clipped by 5 bases and J by 9 bases; unmatched bases: 16. Germline V lookup: CDR1 LNHDA, CDR2 SQIVND (reference sequence). CDR3 DNA sequence: TGTGCCAGTAGTGAGGGGGCGATATCAGAGTCTCGGCCCCAGCATTTT. It yields the protein CASSEGAISESRPQHF.

This chain uses TRBV7-9 with TRBJ1-3, with D maybe TRBD1 (5 bases). The CDR3 loop spans 16 amino acids. Germline V gene lookup returns CDR1 SEHNR and CDR2 FQNEAQ (reference sequence). The ends were cut back, 1 base at V and 0 bases at J, with 10 bases in the middle. CDR3: CASSLVWQGSGNTIYF. CDR3 nucleotides: TGTGCCAGCAGCTTAGTGTGGCAGGGCTCTGGAAACACCATATATTTT.

V is TRBV7-9 and J is TRBJ2-7; D is perhaps TRBD1 (6 bases). V was shortened by 5 bases and J by 4 bases, with 21 bases between the two germline ends. The CDR3 sequence is 16 residues long. CDR1 is SEHNR and CDR2 is FQNEAQ in the germline V gene (reference sequence). CDR3 sequence reads: CASSPDSDRNYYEQYF. CDR3 nucleotides: TGTGCCAGCAGCCCGGATTCCGACAGGAACTATTACGAGCAGTACTTC.

The chain employs TRBV7-2 and TRBJ1-2, with a possible D match to TRBD1 (6 bases). From germline, CDR1 is SGHTA and CDR2 FQGNSA. The CDR3 covers 14 residues. The germline V and J ends were trimmed by 7 bases and 2 bases, with 14 bases remaining between them. The CDR3 DNA reads as TGTGCCAGCACCGGACAGAATCTAAACTATGGCTACACCTTC. As protein: CASTGQNLNYGYTF. The full variable domain, with the rest looked up from reference TRBV7-2 and TRBJ1-2, is GAGVSQSPSNKVTEKGKDVELRCDPISGHTALYWYRQSLGQGLEFLIYFQGNSAPDKSGLPSDRFSAERTGGSVSTLTIQRTQQEDSAVYLCASTGQNLNYGYTFGSGTRLTVV.

About this clone itself: This specimen includes other DNA sequences encoding the same CDR3. The J gene is TRBJ2-5, the V gene TRBV9, with D hard to call. Between the trimmed V and J ends, which lost 4 bases and 2 bases, there was a span of 9 bases. The V gene's germline CDR1 is SGDLS and CDR2 YYNGEE. This CDR3 contains 13 residues. DNA for the CDR3: TGTGCCAGCAGCCCCTCCGGACAAGAGACCCAGTACTTC. Amino acids: CASSPSGQETQYF.

This clone has a handful of counts. This chain connects TRBV30 to TRBJ1-2; D is unclear. The ends were cut back, 1 base at V and 6 bases at J, with 9 bases in the middle. The CDR3 consists of 12 residues. The germline gives CDR1 GTSNPN, CDR2 SVGIG (reference sequence). Here the CDR3 reads CAWSESVNGYTF. DNA of the CDR3: TGTGCCTGGAGTGAGTCAGTGAATGGCTACACCTTC.

The chain links TRBV2 to TRBJ2-1; D not resolved. The CDR3 spans 14 residues. The germline V and J ends were trimmed by 4 bases and 8 bases, with 15 bases remaining between them. Germline values: CDR1 SNHLY, CDR2 FYNNEI. The CDR3 is CASSVFGLGDEQFF. DNA of the CDR3: TGTGCCAGCAGTGTTTTTGGGTTAGGCGATGAGCAGTTCTTC.

This chain links TRBV7-2 with TRBJ2-1; 14 nucleotides align to TRBD2. CDR3 length: 17 amino acids. The germline gives CDR1 SGHTA, CDR2 FQGNSA. V lost 5 bases, J lost 5 bases, and 8 bases stayed unmatched. The CDR3: CASSRRLAGGPHNEQFF. CDR3 coding DNA: TGTGCCAGCAGCCGAAGACTAGCGGGAGGGCCACACAATGAGCAGTTCTTC. Supplemented by reference TRBV7-2 and TRBJ2-1, the full variable domain reads GAGVSQSPSNKVTEKGKDVELRCDPISGHTALYWYRQSLGQGLEFLIYFQGNSAPDKSGLPSDRFSAERTGGSVSTLTIQRTQQEDSAVYLCASSRRLAGGPHNEQFFGPGTRLTVL.

This chain joins TRBV30 and TRBJ2-7; D is undetermined. V gave up 0 bases and J gave up 6 bases, with 12 bases separating them. This CDR3 has 13 residues. CDR1 is GTSNPN, CDR2 SVGIG, per germline (reference sequence). CDR3 loop: CAWSVSPNAEQYF. CDR3 sequence (DNA): TGTGCCTGGAGTGTATCCCCGAACGCCGAGCAGTACTTC.

Only one count was recorded for this clone. This chain joins TRBV15 and TRBJ1-2; D remains unclear. V was trimmed by 1 base and J by 4 bases, leaving 13 bases between them. CDR3 length: 15 residues. CDR1 is LNHNV, CDR2 YYDKDF, per germline (reference sequence). Here the CDR3 reads CATSRVSGGIYGYTF. Here the CDR3 DNA reads TGTGCCACCAGCAGAGTTTCTGGCGGAATCTATGGCTACACCTTC.

The V and J genes are TRBV28 and TRBJ2-3; TRBD2 agrees at 10 bases. Germline loops: CDR1 MDHEN, CDR2 SYDVKM. CDR3 size: 15 residues. Trimming cost V 6 bases and J 2 bases; bases outside gene matches: 5. CDR3 amino acids: CASSTTSGLTDTQYF. The CDR3 DNA is TGTGCCAGCAGCACGACTAGCGGGCTCACAGATACGCAGTATTTT.

The chain carries TRBV6-4 and TRBJ2-3; D is uncertain. Germline V lookup: CDR1 MRHNA, CDR2 SNTAGT. Trimming removed 0 bases at V and 2 bases at J, with 9 bases between. CDR3 size: 15 residues. The CDR3 is CASSDSGTSTDTQYF. The CDR3 DNA follows: TGTGCCAGCAGTGACTCGGGAACATCCACAGATACGCAGTATTTT.

The chain is built from TRBV7-3 and TRBJ2-7; the D is unclear. CDR1 is SGHTA and CDR2 is FQGTGA in the germline V gene. V gave up 5 bases and J gave up 2 bases, with 10 bases separating them. CDR3 length equals 13 residues. The CDR3 DNA is TGTGCCAGCAGCCCGGGCCGAGCCTACGAGCAGTACTTC. It codes for CASSPGRAYEQYF.

The V and J genes are TRBV11-2 and TRBJ1-1; D ambiguous. There are 14 residues in the CDR3. Germline CDR1 is SGHAT and CDR2 is FQNNGV. V lost 2 bases to trimming and J lost 1 base, with 8 bases between them. The CDR3 reads CASSLRPENTEAFF. CDR3 DNA sequence: TGTGCCAGCAGCTTAAGGCCAGAGAACACTGAAGCTTTCTTT.

V is TRBV18 and J is TRBJ2-1; D remains unclear. Trimming removed 1 base from V and 16 bases from J, with 17 bases in between. The CDR3 runs to 13 residues. Germline CDR1 and CDR2: KGHSH and LQKENI. The chain's CDR3 is CASSPLASLPAFF. DNA for the CDR3: TGTGCCAGCTCACCACTCGCCTCCCTCCCCGCTTTCTTC. The variable domain in full, completed from reference TRBV18 and TRBJ2-1, reads NAGVMQNPRHLVRRRGQEARLRCSPMKGHSHVYWYRQLPEEGLKFMVYLQKENIIDESGMPKERFSAEFPKEGPSILRIQQVVRGDSAAYFCASSPLASLPAFFGPGTRLTVL.

CDR3 nucleotides: TGCGCCAGCAGCTTGGGGCTAGCGGGCAACTACAATGAGCAGTTCTTC. Its protein is CASSLGLAGNYNEQFF. The V and J genes are TRBV5-1 and TRBJ2-1; TRBD2 agrees at 8 bases. V shed 0 bases and J 3 bases; nucleotides not matched to a gene: 5. The CDR3 contains 16 residues. The V gene's germline CDR1 is SGHRS and CDR2 YFSETQ.

The V call is TRBV10-3, the J call TRBJ2-3; 8 bases fit TRBD2. The V gene's germline CDR1 is ENHRY and CDR2 SYGVKD. The CDR3 consists of 15 residues. Trimming at V came to 5 bases and at J to 3 bases, leaving 7 bases not matched to a gene. The CDR3 nucleotides are TGTGCCATCAGTAATTTAGCGGGACAAACAGATACGCAGTATTTT. Its translation: CAISNLAGQTDTQYF.